The sequence of this T cell receptor beta chain was determined in a study of type 1 regulatory T cells. Study summary: T-allo10 is a Tr1-enriched, alloantigen-specific CD4 T cell product made in vitro.

TCRdb itself ran the reads through MiXCR, one entry per CDR3 protein. This sample yields about 23,000 distinct CDR3 sequences, of which less than 60% are seen a single time; 4.8% belongs to the top ten. Germline V gene sequence: CDR1 MNHNS, CDR2 SASEGT. The junction had 14 bases not matched to a gene; V was cut back by 7 bases and J by 9 bases. There are 16 residues in the CDR3. This clonotype was detected only a few times. Its target is unknown. This sequence joins TRBV6-1 and TRBJ2-1, with 11 bases matching TRBD2. Sample: cultured T cells, either the whole culture or a sorted T cell fraction (not recorded which). The sequence derives from a human donor in good health. In DNA form, the CDR3 reads TGTGCCAGCACATCCAGGCTAGCGGGGGGTATGGGTGAGCAGTTCTTC. Its translation is CASTSRLAGGMGEQFF.